This T cell receptor beta chain was found in a study of T cell responses to AZD1222 COVID-19 vaccine. Findings and caveats of the study: Spike-specific TCR breadth and depth were elevated following two AZD1222 doses. White British people made up most donors, females outnumbered males, and clonal diversity was possibly underestimated.

Here immunoSEQ multiplex PCR was the method, and the copy in TCRdb shows in-frame clones only, minus some. The sample contains approximately 110,000 clones, roughly nine tenths of which appear only once. To note about this clone: The antigen is unknown.

The germline V and J ends were trimmed by 0 bases and 3 bases, with 11 bases remaining between them. CDR1 and CDR2 (germline): SEHNR, FQNEAQ (reference sequence). The CDR3 spans 16 residues. The sequence was collected from an adult in good health. J is TRBJ1-4 and V is TRBV7-9; D perhaps matches TRBD1 (6 bases). The sample in question was peripheral blood, obtained on day 0 of AZD1222 vaccination. Here the CDR3 DNA reads TGTGCCAGCAGCTTAGCGGCCGCAGGGGCTAATGAAAAACTGTTTTTT. Protein: CASSLAAAGANEKLFF.